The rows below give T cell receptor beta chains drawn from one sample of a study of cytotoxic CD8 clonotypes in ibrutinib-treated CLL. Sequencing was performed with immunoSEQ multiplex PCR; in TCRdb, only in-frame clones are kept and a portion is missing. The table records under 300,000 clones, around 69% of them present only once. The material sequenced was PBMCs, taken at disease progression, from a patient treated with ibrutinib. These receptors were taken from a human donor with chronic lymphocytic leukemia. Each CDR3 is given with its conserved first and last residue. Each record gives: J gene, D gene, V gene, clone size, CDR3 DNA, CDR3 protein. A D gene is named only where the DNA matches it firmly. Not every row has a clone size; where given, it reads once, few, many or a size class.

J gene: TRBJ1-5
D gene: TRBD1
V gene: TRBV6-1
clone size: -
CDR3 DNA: TGTGCCAGCAGGGCCGGGACAGGGGAAAGACAGCCCCAGCATTTT
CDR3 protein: CASRAGTGERQPQHF

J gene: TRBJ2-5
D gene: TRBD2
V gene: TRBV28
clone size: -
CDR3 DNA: TGTGCCAGCAGTTTAACCATACTAGCGGGAGGTCTTCAGGAGACCCAGTACTTC
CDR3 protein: CASSLTILAGGLQETQYF

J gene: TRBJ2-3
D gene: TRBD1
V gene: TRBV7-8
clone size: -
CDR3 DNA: TGTGCCAGCAATTTACGTCCGGGACAGGAGTTTTTTCGCCACACAGATACGCAGTATTTT
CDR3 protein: CASNLRPGQEFFRHTDTQYF

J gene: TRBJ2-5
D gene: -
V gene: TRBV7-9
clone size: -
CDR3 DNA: TGTGCCAGCAGGGGGCCGGGAACAGTCGGGGAGACCCAGTACTTC
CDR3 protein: CASRGPGTVGETQYF

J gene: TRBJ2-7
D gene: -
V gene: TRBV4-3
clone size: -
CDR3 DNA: TGCGCCAGCAGCCAAGATCTTCGCGACCACGAGCAGTACTTC
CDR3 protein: CASSQDLRDHEQYF

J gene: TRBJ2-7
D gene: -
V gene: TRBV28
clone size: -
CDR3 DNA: TGTGCCAGCTGTAACAGGAGCTCCTACGAGCAGTACTTC
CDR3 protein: CASCNRSSYEQYF

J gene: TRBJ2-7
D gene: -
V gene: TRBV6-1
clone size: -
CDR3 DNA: TGTGCCAGCAGTGACCGGGACGGCTCCTACGAGCAGTACTTC
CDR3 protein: CASSDRDGSYEQYF

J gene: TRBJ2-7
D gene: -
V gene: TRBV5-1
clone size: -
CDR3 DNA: TGCGCCAGCAGCTTGCGGTGGCAGCCCCACGAGCAGTACTTC
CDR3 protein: CASSLRWQPHEQYF

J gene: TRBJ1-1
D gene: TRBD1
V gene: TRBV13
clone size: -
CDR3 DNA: TGTGCCAGCAGCCTTGGGACAGGGGATCGAGAAGCTTTCTTT
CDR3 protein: CASSLGTGDREAFF

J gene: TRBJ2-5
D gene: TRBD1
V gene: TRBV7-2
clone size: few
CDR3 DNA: TGTGCCATCATAACCGGGACAGGGGTACAAGAGACCCAGTACTTC
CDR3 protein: CAIITGTGVQETQYF

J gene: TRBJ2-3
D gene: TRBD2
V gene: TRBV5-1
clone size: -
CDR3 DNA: TGCGCCAGCAGCTTCCGACTAGCGGGCGCCACAGATACGCAGTATTTT
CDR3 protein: CASSFRLAGATDTQYF

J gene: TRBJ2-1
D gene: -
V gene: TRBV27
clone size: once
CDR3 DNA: TGTGCCAGCAGTTTATCTGTAAGGGGGAGCTCCTACAATGAGCAGTTCTTC
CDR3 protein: CASSLSVRGSSYNEQFF

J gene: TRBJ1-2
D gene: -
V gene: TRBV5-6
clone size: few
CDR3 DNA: TGTGCCAGCAGCTTCTCAGGGTACGGTGGCTACACCTTC
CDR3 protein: CASSFSGYGGYTF

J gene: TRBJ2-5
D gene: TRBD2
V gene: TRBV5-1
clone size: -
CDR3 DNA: TGCGCCAGCAGCTCAGGACTAGAGGAGACCCAGTACTTC
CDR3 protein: CASSSGLEETQYF

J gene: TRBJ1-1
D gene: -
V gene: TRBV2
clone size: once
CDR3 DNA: TGTGCCAGCAGTGTGTCCAAGGCGACGAATGAAGCTTTCTTT
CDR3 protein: CASSVSKATNEAFF

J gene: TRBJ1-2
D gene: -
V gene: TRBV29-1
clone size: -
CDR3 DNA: TGCAGCGCGCAGGCCACATGGAAACCTTATTCTGGCTACACCTTC
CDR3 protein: CSAQATWKPYSGYTF

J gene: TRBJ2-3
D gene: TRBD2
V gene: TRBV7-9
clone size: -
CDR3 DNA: TGTGCCAGTACTGCTAGCGGGAGGTCAGATACGCAGTATTTT
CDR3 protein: CASTASGRSDTQYF

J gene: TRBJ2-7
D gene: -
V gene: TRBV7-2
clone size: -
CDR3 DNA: TGTGCCAGCAGCTCGATGTACGAGCAGTACTTC
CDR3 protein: CASSSMYEQYF

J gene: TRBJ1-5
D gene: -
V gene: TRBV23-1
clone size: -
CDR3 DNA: TGCGCCAGCAGTCAAAAACGGTCCAGGGTTATCAATCAGCCCCAGCATTTT
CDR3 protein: CASSQKRSRVINQPQHF

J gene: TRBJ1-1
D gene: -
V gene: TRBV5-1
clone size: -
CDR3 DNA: TGCGCCAGCAGCTTGGTTCCACGCCTAGGGATGAACACTGAAGCTTTCTTT
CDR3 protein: CASSLVPRLGMNTEAFF

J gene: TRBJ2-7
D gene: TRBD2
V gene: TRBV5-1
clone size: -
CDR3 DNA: TGCGCCAGCAGCTTGCTTCCTACGGGAGGGAGCTCCTACGAGCAGTACTTC
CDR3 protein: CASSLLPTGGSSYEQYF

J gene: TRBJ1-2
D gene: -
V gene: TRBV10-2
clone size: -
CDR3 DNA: TGCGCCAGCAGTGCGGACAATACGGCTGGCTACACCTTC
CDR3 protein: CASSADNTAGYTF

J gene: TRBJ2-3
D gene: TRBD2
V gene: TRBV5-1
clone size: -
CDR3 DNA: TGCGCCAGCAGCTTGGAGGGCGGGAGAGGGACAGATACGCAGTATTTT
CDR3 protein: CASSLEGGRGTDTQYF

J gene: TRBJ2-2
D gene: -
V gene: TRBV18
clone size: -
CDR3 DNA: TGTGCCAGCTCACCAAACCTGGGGGAGCTGTTTTTT
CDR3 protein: CASSPNLGELFF

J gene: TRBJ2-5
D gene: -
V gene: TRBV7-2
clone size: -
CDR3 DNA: TGTGCCAGCAGCCGAGACCAGGGTCCCCAGTACTTC
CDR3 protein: CASSRDQGPQYF

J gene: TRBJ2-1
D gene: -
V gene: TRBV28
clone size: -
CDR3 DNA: TGTGCCAGCAGTTTATTGACCCTGGAGTACAATGAGCAGTTCTTC
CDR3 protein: CASSLLTLEYNEQFF

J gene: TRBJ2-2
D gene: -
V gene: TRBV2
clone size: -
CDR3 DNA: TGTGCCAGCAGCTACACCGGGGAGCTGTTTTTT
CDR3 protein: CASSYTGELFF